The next 11 T cell receptor beta chains were all read from a single sample in a study of T-cell memory formation after mild COVID-19. TCRdb recomputed calls from the 5' RACE reads with MiXCR, one row per CDR3 protein. Of around 420,000 distinct CDR3 sequences listed, approximately 24% are singletons. Sequencing was carried out using PBMCs or a T cell subset sorted from them (not recorded which). The source of these receptors is an adult woman who had mild COVID-19 (a few samples of this study predate the infection). Cell type and time point are not known.

The chain uses TRBV3-1 and TRBJ1-6; no firm D call. The CDR3 has 16 amino acids. Between the trimmed V and J ends, which lost 3 bases and 7 bases, there was a span of 16 bases. CDR1 LGHDT and CDR2 YNNKEL come from the germline V gene (reference sequence). The DNA of the CDR3 is TGTGCCAGCAGCCACACTGGGGTTTTTTCGAATTCACCCCTCCACTTT. It yields the protein CASSHTGVFSNSPLHF.

This clonotype was seen a handful of times. The chain employs TRBV7-8 and TRBJ2-7; either TRBD1 or TRBD2 may supply D (7 bases each). V lost 5 bases, J lost 3 bases, and 17 bases lay in between. Per the germline V gene, CDR1 is SGHVS and CDR2 is FQNEAQ. There are 15 residues in the CDR3. In nucleotides, the CDR3 is TGTGCCAGCAGCCCCCCGGGCAGGGGGGGCTACGAGCAGTACTTC. Residues: CASSPPGRGGYEQYF.

This clonotype has a count of ten or more. V usage is TRBV12-3 or TRBV12-4 and J usage is TRBJ2-7; D remains unclear. The V end was cut by 4 bases, the J end by 0 bases, with 7 bases between. This CDR3 is built from 13 residues. The CDR3 nucleotides read TGTGCCAGCAGTTACAGCAACTCCTACGAGCAGTACTTC. Its translation: CASSYSNSYEQYF.

This clonotype was detected only a few times. The gene calls are TRBV25-1 and TRBJ1-5; D is possibly TRBD1 (6 bases). The CDR3 runs to 16 residues. The V gene lost 2 bases and the J gene lost 3 bases, with 14 bases spanning the gap. CDR1 MGHDK and CDR2 SYGVNS come from the germline V gene. This chain's CDR3 is CASSERGGHINQPQHF. In DNA, the CDR3 is TGTGCCAGCAGTGAAAGGGGGGGACATATCAATCAGCCCCAGCATTTT.

This sequence joins TRBV7-2 and TRBJ2-7; D unclear. Trimming removed 5 bases at V and 2 bases at J, with 22 bases between. This CDR3 is built from 17 residues. Per germline, CDR1 SGHTA and CDR2 FQGNSA. The CDR3 is CASSPQKGGFDTYEQYF. Here the CDR3 DNA reads TGTGCCAGCAGCCCCCAGAAGGGTGGGTTCGACACCTACGAGCAGTACTTC.

This clonotype has just a few counts. The gene calls are TRBV7-8 and TRBJ2-2; TRBD2 might be the D (5 bases). The length of the CDR3 is 15 residues. Trimming took off 5 bases at V and 6 bases at J, with 16 bases between the two ends. From germline, CDR1 is SGHVS and CDR2 FQNEAQ. This chain's CDR3 is CASSIPGLRAGELFF. The CDR3 DNA is TGTGCCAGCAGCATACCAGGACTGCGGGCCGGGGAGCTGTTTTTT.

This clonotype was seen at least ten times. The CDR3 here is CASSSQNTEAFF. DNA of the CDR3: TGCGCCAGCAGCTCGCAGAACACTGAAGCTTTCTTT. V is TRBV5-1 and J is TRBJ1-1, with no clear D. Trimming pared 3 bases from V and 1 base from J, leaving 4 bases between. This CDR3 is built from 12 residues. In germline, CDR1 is SGHRS, CDR2 YFSETQ.

This clonotype was seen more than once but under ten times. The chain is built from TRBV6-6 and TRBJ2-4, with 7 bases matching TRBD1. V was pared by 5 bases and J by 0 bases, with 10 bases of the junction left unmatched. Germline V gene lookup returns CDR1 MNHNY and CDR2 SVGAGI (reference sequence). The CDR3 covers 17 residues. CDR3 residues: CASSGDSPTLAKNIQYF. The CDR3 DNA is TGTGCCAGCAGTGGGGACAGTCCAACGCTAGCCAAAAACATTCAGTACTTC.

This clonotype was recorded a few times. The V gene is TRBV5-1, the J gene TRBJ2-1; 10 bases align to TRBD2. V lost 3 bases, J lost 7 bases, and 16 bases stayed unmatched. The CDR3 length is 18 residues. CDR1 and CDR2 (germline): SGHRS, YFSETQ. The CDR3 DNA reads TGCGCCAGCAGCTACCGATGGGAACTAGCGGGGAGAAAGAATGAGCAGTTCTTC. Encoded protein: CASSYRWELAGRKNEQFF.

This clonotype was counted a few times. V usage is TRBV12-3 or TRBV12-4 and J usage is TRBJ2-3; 8 nucleotides agree with TRBD2. J was trimmed by 0 bases and V by 5 bases; bases with no gene match: 4. This CDR3 comprises 15 residues. CDR3 coding DNA: TGTGCCAGCAGTCGGGGGGGACAAAGCACAGATACGCAGTATTTT. Residues: CASSRGGQSTDTQYF.

With respect to this clonotype: A much larger clone lies one base from this, so it may be a read error. This rearrangement joins TRBV18 to TRBJ2-1, with D possibly being TRBD2 (5 bases). This CDR3 region has 15 residues. The germline CDR1 and CDR2 sequences are KGHSH and LQKENI. V lost 0 bases to trimming and J lost 2 bases, with 8 bases between them. DNA for the CDR3: TGTGCCAGCTCACCACCGGGGAGCGCCTACAATGAGCAGTTCTTC. Translation gives CASSPPGSAYNEQFF. Filled out from reference TRBV18 and TRBJ2-1, the complete variable domain reads NAGVMQNPRHLVRRRGQEARLRCSPMKGHSHVYWYRQLPEEGLKFMVYLQKENIIDESGMPKERFSAEFPKEGPSILRIQQVVRGDSAAYFCASSPPGSAYNEQFFGPGTRLTVL.